This is a list of T cell receptor beta chains from one sample in a study of T cells after yellow fever vaccination. MiXCR, applied by TCRdb to the 5' RACE reads, yields one record per CDR3 protein. The table includes around 500,000 distinct CDR3 sequences, 20% to 25% detected once. Here the sequenced sample was PBMCs, taken 21 days after the first yellow fever vaccination. The origin of the receptors is a man aged 18 to 29 who received the YFV17D yellow fever vaccine. Both conserved end residues are part of each CDR3. D genes are given only for firm matches. Clone size is stated in some rows and not others, as once, few, many or a class when expanded.

D gene: NA
V gene: TRBV18
clone size: NA
J gene: TRBJ2-7
CDR3 DNA: TGTGCCAGCTCATCAACCCAGGGGAGGGGTATGAGAACTTACGAGCAGTACTTC
CDR3 protein: CASSSTQGRGMRTYEQYF

D gene: TRBD1
V gene: TRBV20-1
clone size: NA
J gene: TRBJ1-3
CDR3 DNA: TGCAGTGCTAGTACAGGGGGAGGAAACACCATATATTTT
CDR3 protein: CSASTGGGNTIYF

D gene: TRBD2
V gene: TRBV2
clone size: NA
J gene: TRBJ2-3
CDR3 DNA: TGTGCCAGCAGTGATGGGCTCGGGGGGGCAACAGATACGCAGTATTTT
CDR3 protein: CASSDGLGGATDTQYF

D gene: NA
V gene: TRBV4-2
clone size: few
J gene: TRBJ2-6
CDR3 DNA: TGTGCCAGCAGCCAAGAGATTTGGGCCTCGGCTGGGGCCAACGTCCTGACTTTC
CDR3 protein: CASSQEIWASAGANVLTF

D gene: NA
V gene: TRBV25-1
clone size: many
J gene: TRBJ2-2
CDR3 DNA: TGTGCCAGCATAGGCAGGGCGAACACCGGGGAGCTGTTTTTT
CDR3 protein: CASIGRANTGELFF

D gene: TRBD2
V gene: TRBV12-3/TRBV12-4
clone size: NA
J gene: TRBJ2-3
CDR3 DNA: TGTGCCAGCAGCCCCTCCCCCCGGCTAGCGGGGGGGCTATGGACAGATACGCAGTATTTT
CDR3 protein: CASSPSPRLAGGLWTDTQYF

D gene: NA
V gene: TRBV7-9
clone size: few
J gene: TRBJ1-4
CDR3 DNA: TGTGCCAGCAGCTTAGCAGGGGGAGGCGAAAAACTGTTTTTT
CDR3 protein: CASSLAGGGEKLFF

D gene: NA
V gene: TRBV5-1
clone size: NA
J gene: TRBJ2-1
CDR3 DNA: TGCGCCAGCAGCTTGTCGCTAAGAACGGTTTCGATCAATGAGCTGTTCTTC
CDR3 protein: CASSLSLRTVSINELFF

D gene: NA
V gene: TRBV3-1
clone size: many
J gene: TRBJ2-1
CDR3 DNA: TGTGCCAGCAGCCGCCCAACTGGGGGGCGCAATGAGCAGTTCTTC
CDR3 protein: CASSRPTGGRNEQFF

D gene: NA
V gene: TRBV9
clone size: NA
J gene: TRBJ2-6
CDR3 DNA: TGTGCCAGCAGCGCTAACTCTGGGGCCAACGTCCTGACTTTC
CDR3 protein: CASSANSGANVLTF

D gene: NA
V gene: TRBV24-1
clone size: few
J gene: TRBJ2-1
CDR3 DNA: TGTGCCACCAGTGATTTTGGGACTCCCTTGTTCTTC
CDR3 protein: CATSDFGTPLFF

D gene: NA
V gene: TRBV12-3/TRBV12-4
clone size: few
J gene: TRBJ2-6
CDR3 DNA: TGTGCCAGCCCCCGCGGGTGCTCTGGGGCCAACGTCCTGACTTTC
CDR3 protein: CASPRGCSGANVLTF

D gene: TRBD1
V gene: TRBV19
clone size: NA
J gene: TRBJ2-3
CDR3 DNA: TGTGCCAGTCCCCGGACAGGAACAATAGATACGCAGTATTTT
CDR3 protein: CASPRTGTIDTQYF

D gene: NA
V gene: TRBV7-2
clone size: many
J gene: TRBJ1-5
CDR3 DNA: TGTGCCAGCAGCTTAGGAGGATTGGGGCAGCCCCAGCATTTT
CDR3 protein: CASSLGGLGQPQHF

D gene: TRBD2
V gene: TRBV4-3
clone size: few
J gene: TRBJ2-4
CDR3 DNA: TGCGCCAGCAGCCGTTATCTAGCGGGGGCCTCAAACATTCAGTACTTC
CDR3 protein: CASSRYLAGASNIQYF

D gene: NA
V gene: TRBV7-2
clone size: few
J gene: TRBJ1-1
CDR3 DNA: TGTGCCAGCAGCCCACCGGGCTCCAGGACTGAAGCTTTCTTT
CDR3 protein: CASSPPGSRTEAFF

D gene: NA
V gene: TRBV7-9
clone size: few
J gene: TRBJ2-7
CDR3 DNA: TGTGCCAGCAGCTTAAGGGGGGGCGATTACTACGAGCAGTACTTC
CDR3 protein: CASSLRGGDYYEQYF

D gene: TRBD1
V gene: TRBV5-1
clone size: few
J gene: TRBJ2-3
CDR3 DNA: TGCGCCAGCAGCGCGAGGACAGGGACAGATACGCAGTATTTT
CDR3 protein: CASSARTGTDTQYF

D gene: NA
V gene: TRBV5-1
clone size: few
J gene: TRBJ2-3
CDR3 DNA: TGCGCCAGCAGCCGTAGACGGCACCAAAGCACAGATACGCAGTATTTT
CDR3 protein: CASSRRRHQSTDTQYF

D gene: TRBD1
V gene: TRBV5-1
clone size: NA
J gene: TRBJ1-2
CDR3 DNA: TGCGCCAGCAGCGGGGACAGGGCCCACTACTATGGCTACACCTTC
CDR3 protein: CASSGDRAHYYGYTF

D gene: TRBD1
V gene: TRBV18
clone size: many
J gene: TRBJ2-3
CDR3 DNA: TGTGCCAGCTCAAGGCAGGGGGCGACAGATACGCAGTATTTT
CDR3 protein: CASSRQGATDTQYF

D gene: NA
V gene: TRBV2
clone size: NA
J gene: TRBJ1-5
CDR3 DNA: TGTGCCAGCAGTGGGACGAATAGCAATCAGCCCCAGCATTTT
CDR3 protein: CASSGTNSNQPQHF

D gene: TRBD1
V gene: TRBV7-2
clone size: many
J gene: TRBJ1-1
CDR3 DNA: TGTGCCAGCCGCAGGGACAGGGGAAACACTGAAGCTTTCTTT
CDR3 protein: CASRRDRGNTEAFF

D gene: NA
V gene: TRBV3-1
clone size: NA
J gene: TRBJ1-2
CDR3 DNA: TGTGCCAGCAGAAGGGACGGCGACTTGGGCTACACCTTC
CDR3 protein: CASRRDGDLGYTF

D gene: TRBD2
V gene: TRBV7-9
clone size: NA
J gene: TRBJ2-5
CDR3 DNA: TGTGCCAGCAGCCCCCGTGTTGAGCGGGGGGGACAAGAGACCCAGTACTTC
CDR3 protein: CASSPRVERGGQETQYF

D gene: NA
V gene: TRBV7-9
clone size: NA
J gene: TRBJ2-1
CDR3 DNA: TGTGCCAGCAGCCGTCGGGGACAAGAATACAATGAGCAGTTCTTC
CDR3 protein: CASSRRGQEYNEQFF

D gene: NA
V gene: TRBV2
clone size: NA
J gene: TRBJ1-5
CDR3 DNA: TGTGCCAGCAGGCCTACCACGCGGCAGCCCCAGCATTTT
CDR3 protein: CASRPTTRQPQHF

D gene: NA
V gene: TRBV10-2
clone size: NA
J gene: TRBJ2-5
CDR3 DNA: TGCGCCAGCAGCCCGGAGGGGACCCAGTACTTC
CDR3 protein: CASSPEGTQYF

D gene: NA
V gene: TRBV5-4
clone size: NA
J gene: TRBJ2-5
CDR3 DNA: TGTGCCAGCAGCCGTTTCACCCAAGAGACCCAGTACTTC
CDR3 protein: CASSRFTQETQYF

D gene: TRBD1
V gene: TRBV6-1
clone size: NA
J gene: TRBJ1-2
CDR3 DNA: TGTGCCAGCAGCCGCGGACAGGGGGCCGATTTTCTCGACTACACCTTC
CDR3 protein: CASSRGQGADFLDYTF

D gene: NA
V gene: TRBV27
clone size: few
J gene: TRBJ1-1
CDR3 DNA: TGTGCCAGCAGTCCCCGCTGGGGCGAAGCTTTCTTT
CDR3 protein: CASSPRWGEAFF

D gene: TRBD2
V gene: TRBV7-2
clone size: NA
J gene: TRBJ2-1
CDR3 DNA: TGTGCCAGCAGCTTAACGGGGGGAGGCCACAATGAGCAGTTCTTC
CDR3 protein: CASSLTGGGHNEQFF

D gene: NA
V gene: TRBV12-3/TRBV12-4
clone size: few
J gene: TRBJ1-3
CDR3 DNA: TGTGCCACCCTTAGCGCCGGAATCTCTGGAAACACCATATATTTT
CDR3 protein: CATLSAGISGNTIYF

D gene: NA
V gene: TRBV7-3
clone size: NA
J gene: TRBJ2-1
CDR3 DNA: TGTGCCAGCAGCTTAAGTCCAGGGGAGACAGAGCAGTTCTTC
CDR3 protein: CASSLSPGETEQFF